The 16 T cell receptor beta chains given below trace back to one sample, sequenced in a study. TCRdb reprocessed the 5' RACE reads via MiXCR and lists one record per CDR3 protein. The sample consists of some 8,000 distinct CDR3 sequences, about 47% of them appearing once. Source material: memory CD4+ T cells sorted from a lymph node. Subset here: memory CD4+ T cells, CD4+CD45RO+CD25-. The receptors were sampled from a female donor with breast cancer.

The genes are TRBV11-1 and TRBJ1-1; D is unclear. CDR3 size: 12 residues. V was shortened by 5 bases and J by 4 bases, with 8 bases between the two germline ends. CDR1 is SGHAT, CDR2 FQDESV, per germline (reference sequence). CDR3 in DNA: TGTGCCAGCAGCCGACTAGGCACTGAAGCTTTCTTT. This translates into CASSRLGTEAFF.

Turning to this clonotype: An end of the junction does not agree with germline; a read error may underlie this. The genes are TRBV4-1 and TRBJ2-6; D is unresolved. The CDR3 loop spans 16 amino acids. CDR1 MGHRA and CDR2 YSYEKL come from the germline V gene. The CDR3 region has the DNA TGCGCCGGCAGCCAAGATCCTGGCTCTGGGGCCAACGTCCTGACTTTC. It translates to CAGSQDPGSGANVLTF.

This clonotype was counted a few times. The V and J genes are TRBV20-1 and TRBJ1-4, with D uncertain. Germline CDR1 reads DFQATT; CDR2 reads SNEGSKA (reference sequence). The ends were cut back, 0 bases at V and 8 bases at J, with 16 bases in the middle. The CDR3 has 15 amino acids. CDR3 bases: TGCAGTGCTAGAGATATTGAGGGTTGGAGAGAAAAACTGTTTTTT. Protein product: CSARDIEGWREKLFF.

V and J are TRBV5-4 and TRBJ2-1, with 10 bases aligning to TRBD1. V shed 7 bases and J 6 bases; nucleotides not matched to a gene: 4. The germline CDR1 and CDR2 sequences are SGHNT and YYREEE (reference sequence). The CDR3 loop spans 13 amino acids. The CDR3 DNA is TGTGCCAGCCTAGACAGGGGGCGCAATGAGCAGTTCTTC. It yields the protein CASLDRGRNEQFF.

The chain joins TRBV3-1 to TRBJ1-2, with no clear D. The germline V and J ends were trimmed by 4 bases and 4 bases, with 13 bases remaining between them. Looked up from germline, CDR1 is LGHDT and CDR2 is YNNKEL (reference sequence). The length of the CDR3 is 14 residues. The CDR3 sequence is CASSPGRDFYGYTF. The CDR3 region has the DNA TGTGCCAGCAGCCCCGGGAGGGATTTCTATGGCTACACCTTC.

V is TRBV15 and J is TRBJ1-4; 11 bases fit TRBD1. CDR3 size: 16 residues. The V and J ends lost 6 bases and 7 bases, in that order; junction bases with no gene match: 10. Germline assignment: CDR1 LNHNV and CDR2 YYDKDF (reference sequence). CDR3 in amino acids: CATSIGTGGVGEKLFF. The DNA for the CDR3 is TGTGCCACCAGTATAGGGACAGGGGGTGTGGGTGAAAAACTGTTTTTT.

The chain employs TRBV12-3 or TRBV12-4 and TRBJ2-3; D is undetermined. The V end was cut by 6 bases, the J end by 2 bases, with 3 bases between. The CDR3 loop spans 11 amino acids. CDR3 DNA sequence: TGTGCCAGCAGCGTCACAGATACGCAGTATTTT. Translated: CASSVTDTQYF.

This sequence joins TRBV3-1 and TRBJ1-6; 7 bases map to TRBD1. The CDR3 extends over 17 amino acids. The J segment lost 7 bases and the V segment lost 3 bases, leaving 12 bases of the junction unmatched. The germline V gene encodes CDR1 LGHDT and CDR2 YNNKEL (reference sequence). DNA for the CDR3: TGTGCCAGCAGCCAGTTTCCATCGGGGACAGACAATTCACCCCTCCACTTT. Translated, it gives CASSQFPSGTDNSPLHF.

The gene calls are TRBV18 and TRBJ2-1; the match to TRBD2 covers 8 bases. Trimming cost V 5 bases and J 10 bases; bases outside gene matches: 4. The CDR3 runs 12 residues. The germline V gene has CDR1 KGHSH and CDR2 LQKENI. This chain's CDR3 is CASSTAGVEQFF. DNA of the CDR3: TGTGCCAGCTCAACAGCGGGAGTCGAGCAGTTCTTC.

The chain has TRBV12-3 or TRBV12-4 and TRBJ1-5; D uncertain. The ends were cut back, 3 bases at V and 2 bases at J, with 5 bases in the middle. The CDR3 spans 13 residues. The CDR3 bases are TGTGCCAGCAGTTTGGCGGGCAATCAGCCCCAGCATTTT. Translated, it gives CASSLAGNQPQHF.

For the CDR3, the DNA is TGCGCCAGCAGCCAAGACCGGGGATATGGCTACACCTTC. This codes for CASSQDRGYGYTF. V and J are TRBV4-1 and TRBJ1-2; no firm D call. There are 13 residues in the CDR3. Trimming pared 0 bases from V and 5 bases from J, leaving 7 bases between. Germline CDR1 MGHRA, CDR2 YSYEKL.

The V and J genes are TRBV15 and TRBJ2-1; TRBD2 is a possible D gene (7 bases). V dropped 7 bases and J dropped 9 bases, with 19 bases sitting between them. This CDR3 has 14 amino acids. CDR1 is LNHNV and CDR2 is YYDKDF in the germline V gene (reference sequence). This chain's CDR3 is CATTTLRGAVEQFF. The CDR3 nucleotides are TGTGCCACCACCACGCTTCGGGGGGCGGTTGAGCAGTTCTTC.

The J gene is TRBJ2-3, the V gene TRBV20-1, with D possibly matching TRBD2 (5 bases). The CDR3 is 15 residues long. Trimming stripped 2 bases from V and 2 bases from J, with 14 bases between. Germline assignment: CDR1 DFQATT and CDR2 SNEGSKA (reference sequence). Written as DNA, the CDR3 is TGCAGTGCTAGATATACTAGATCCCACACAGATACGCAGTATTTT. The encoded protein is CSARYTRSHTDTQYF.

A few counts support this clonotype. The gene calls are TRBV10-2 and TRBJ2-5; possibly TRBD2 for D (5 bases). Germline CDR1 and CDR2: WSHSY and SAAADI. Trimming pared 0 bases from V and 5 bases from J, leaving 10 bases between. This CDR3 is 14 amino acids long. CDR3 nucleotide sequence: TGCGCCAGCAGTGAGTCTGGGCCGGGGGAGACCCAGTACTTC. Residues: CASSESGPGETQYF.

This clonotype came up once. The chain has TRBV20-1 and TRBJ2-7; no definite D call. The V gene's germline CDR1 is DFQATT and CDR2 SNEGSKA (reference sequence). CDR3 length: 12 amino acids. V was pared by 5 bases and J by 2 bases, with 10 bases between. CDR3 nucleotide sequence: TGCAGTGCTCACGCCCACCCCTACGAGCAGTACTTC. It encodes CSAHAHPYEQYF.

CDR3 coding DNA: TGTGCCAGCAGAAGACTAGAGAGCGGGGAGCTGTTTTTT. Translation gives CASRRLESGELFF. The V gene is TRBV12-3 or TRBV12-4, the J gene TRBJ2-2; D is possibly TRBD2 (6 bases). The CDR3 totals 13 residues. Trimming removed 6 bases from V and 7 bases from J, with 12 bases in between.